This paragraph covers one T cell receptor beta chain sequence. The target antigen is unknown. Trimming took off 7 bases at V and 1 base at J, with 5 bases between the two ends. Germline CDR1 reads LNHDA; CDR2 reads SQIVND (reference sequence). The CDR3 is made up of 11 amino acids. CD4+ T cells that had been cultured provided DNA sequenced with the Oncomine TCR Beta short-read assay. MiXCR, applied by TCRdb to the PCR reads, yields one record per CDR3 protein. The table has about 21,000 distinct CDR3 sequences, 35% to 40% seen once. The sample comes from a study of vaccination and CD4 T cells after COVID-19. On the study more broadly: Participants were administered two doses of either the BNT162b2 or the mRNA-1273 vaccine.

Treatment defined: approximately 9-day PBMC culture with coronavirus spike peptide pools or control peptides (ViraFEST assay). Antigen-specific T cell expansion with peptide pools preceded TCR sequencing in the ViraFEST approach. Medium was half-exchanged with fresh IL-2 medium on days 3 and 7. The gene calls are TRBV19 and TRBJ2-7; D gene ambiguous. This receptor was obtained from a human donor who had recovered from COVID-19. Sequences were derived from CD4+ T cells from blood, cultured in vitro, sampled before SARS-CoV-2 vaccination. CDR3 nucleotide sequence: TGTGCCAGTAAACAGTCCTACGAGCAGTACTTC. The encoded protein is CASKQSYEQYF. Supplemented by reference TRBV19 and TRBJ2-7, the full variable domain reads DGGITQSPKYLFRKEGQNVTLSCEQNLNHDAMYWYRQDPGQGLRLIYYSQIVNDFQKGDIAEGYSVSREKKESFPLTVTSAQKNPTAFYLCASKQSYEQYFGPGTRLTVT.